Described below is a single T cell receptor beta chain sequence and its context. This entry is derived from a study of control samples from healthy donors and cancer patients. Some clones are missing from TCRdb's copy, which holds only in-frame ones; the method was immunoSEQ multiplex PCR. The sample has 150,000 to 200,000 clones, around nine tenths seen once. Unmatched junction bases numbered 16, after V lost 5 bases and J lost 1 base. CDR1 is SGHAT, CDR2 FQNNGV, per germline. The CDR3 is made up of 18 amino acids. This TCR came from a man aged 30 to 45 in good health. Input material: blood. This chain links TRBV11-2 with TRBJ2-7, with TRBD2 matching over 8 bases. The CDR3 loop reads CASSVRPGAGGLSYEQYF. CDR3 in DNA: TGTGCCAGCAGCGTCCGGCCCGGGGCGGGGGGCCTTTCCTACGAGCAGTACTTC. Full variable domain (remainder filled in from reference TRBV11-2 and TRBJ2-7): EAGVAQSPRYKIIEKRQSVAFWCNPISGHATLYWYQQILGQGPKLLIQFQNNGVVDDSQLPKDRFSAERLKGVDSTLKIQPAKLEDSAVYLCASSVRPGAGGLSYEQYFGPGTRLTVT.